The rows below give T cell receptor beta chains drawn from one sample of a study of T cells in Graves' hyperthyroidism and ophthalmopathy. TCRdb fed the multiplex PCR reads into MiXCR, producing one record per CDR3 protein. The top ten clones hold over 8% of a sample with around 800,000 distinct CDR3 sequences, more than 30% of them seen once. The sequenced material came from blood. These receptors were obtained from a man aged 18 to 29 with Graves' hyperthyroidism. The CDR3 runs from the conserved cysteine through the conserved F or W. The D gene is left open where the match is weak. Expanded clones get a size class; other rows say once, few or many, or leave the size out.

>NA|NA|TRBJ2-7|TRBV7-2
TGTGCCAGCAGCTTAGCGGGAGAGAGTAATTACTTC
CASSLAGESNYF
>NA|NA|TRBJ1-5|TRBV12-3/TRBV12-4
TGTGCCAGCAGTTTGGAGGGATCGCCCCAGCATTTT
CASSLEGSPQHF
>NA|NA|TRBJ2-6|TRBV10-3
TGTGCCAGCAGTGAATCGGTCGGGTACTCTGGGGCCAACGTCCTGACTTTC
CASSESVGYSGANVLTF
>NA|few|TRBJ1-2|TRBV4-1
TGCGCCAGCAGCCAAGGGCGGCAGGGGAACTATGGCTACACCTTC
CASSQGRQGNYGYTF
>NA|NA|TRBJ1-6|TRBV4-1
TGCGCCAGCAGCCACCTTATACGCAGGGTTGGTAATTCACCCCTCCACTTT
CASSHLIRRVGNSPLHF
>NA|NA|TRBJ2-7|TRBV7-9
TGTGCCAGCAGCTTAGCCCAGGGTACCCCCTACGAGCAGTACTTC
CASSLAQGTPYEQYF
>TRBD1|few|TRBJ2-7|TRBV4-1
TGCGCCAGCAGCCAAGGACAGGGGGTAACCTACGAGCAGTACTTC
CASSQGQGVTYEQYF
>NA|once|TRBJ1-1|TRBV29-1
TGCAGCGTTGAGTCAGGGGCCACTGAAGCTTTCTTT
CSVESGATEAFF
>TRBD1|many|TRBJ2-7|TRBV12-3/TRBV12-4
TGTGCCAGCAGACTAGGACAGGGCGAGCAGTACTTC
CASRLGQGEQYF
>NA|many|TRBJ1-3|TRBV2
TGTGCCAGCAGCGTCCCGCGTCAAGGGCCGGGAAACACCATATATTTT
CASSVPRQGPGNTIYF
>NA|few|TRBJ1-4|TRBV7-2
TGTGCCAGCAGCCAACAAACCGGCTCGGAAAAACTGTTTTTT
CASSQQTGSEKLFF
>NA|NA|TRBJ2-7|TRBV7-8
TGTGCCAGCAGCTTACCATATCAGACAGTGACCTCCTACGAGCAGTACTTC
CASSLPYQTVTSYEQYF
>TRBD1|NA|TRBJ1-4|TRBV2
TGTGCCAGCAGCATGATGACAGGGGGGGAAAAACTGTTTTTT
CASSMMTGGEKLFF
>TRBD1|NA|TRBJ2-2|TRBV7-9
TGTGCCAGCAGCACAGAACAGGGGGCCCGGGAGCTGTTTTTT
CASSTEQGARELFF
>TRBD1|NA|TRBJ1-2|TRBV7-9
TGTGCCAGCAGTGGATGGGGACAGGATGACTATGGCTACACCTTC
CASSGWGQDDYGYTF
>TRBD1|many|TRBJ2-7|TRBV2
TGTGCCTCCCAACCCGCGGACAGGGGGCAAGAGCAGTACTTC
CASQPADRGQEQYF
>NA|NA|TRBJ1-1|TRBV7-2
TGTGCCAGCAGCCAAGGTACAGGGAAGGCGAACACTGAAGCTTTCTTT
CASSQGTGKANTEAFF
>NA|NA|TRBJ1-1|TRBV9
TGTGCCAGCAGCGTGGGAGTAACGAACACTGAAGCTTTCTTT
CASSVGVTNTEAFF
>NA|many|TRBJ1-2|TRBV10-3
TGTGCCATCGCGAATACGACAAACTATGGCTACACCTTC
CAIANTTNYGYTF
>TRBD1|few|TRBJ2-5|TRBV5-4
TGTGCCAGCAGCGGGAGACAGGGCCAACAAGAGACCCAGTACTTC
CASSGRQGQQETQYF
>TRBD1|NA|TRBJ2-7|TRBV19
TGTGCCAGTAGTATCGGCCAACAGGGGTTTCCCTACGAGCAGTACTTC
CASSIGQQGFPYEQYF
>NA|NA|TRBJ1-1|TRBV20-1
TGCAGTGCTAGAGATGCCCTAACAGGGACGAACACTGAAGCTTTCTTT
CSARDALTGTNTEAFF
>TRBD1|once|TRBJ1-5|TRBV10-3
TGTGCCATCAGTGTGCAGGGGGACCAAGAGACCCAGCATTTT
CAISVQGDQETQHF
>NA|many|TRBJ2-7|TRBV10-3
TGTGCCATCAGTGACGAGGCTAGCTCCTACGAGCAGTACTTC
CAISDEASSYEQYF
>TRBD1|NA|TRBJ1-1|TRBV5-1
TGCGCCAGCAGCCCAGGGACAGGGCTTATTGTGGAAGCTTTCTTT
CASSPGTGLIVEAFF
>TRBD2|few|TRBJ2-7|TRBV7-6
TGTGCCTCAGGAAGCGGGAGAATTTACGAGCAGTACTTC
CASGSGRIYEQYF
>NA|few|TRBJ1-2|TRBV12-3/TRBV12-4
TGTGCCAGCAGCCTAGGTATCCCCGCCGTCGATGGCTACACCTTC
CASSLGIPAVDGYTF
>TRBD2|NA|TRBJ2-7|TRBV14
TGTGCCAGCAGCCCGGGGCTAGCGGGACGGGAGCAGTACTTC
CASSPGLAGREQYF
>NA|many|TRBJ1-5|TRBV7-9
TGTGCCAGCAGCTTAAGCACCTTAGCCAATCAGCCCCAGCATTTT
CASSLSTLANQPQHF
>NA|NA|TRBJ1-5|TRBV15
TGTGCCACCGCACAGGGAGGGGATGGCAATCAGCCCCAGCATTTT
CATAQGGDGNQPQHF
>NA|few|TRBJ2-7|TRBV6-6
TGTGCCAGCAGAGGGCCGACCTACGAGCAGTACTTC
CASRGPTYEQYF
>TRBD2|NA|TRBJ2-7|TRBV6-1
TGTGCCAGCTCGGGGGGGATAAGCGAGCAGTACTTC
CASSGGISEQYF
>TRBD1|NA|TRBJ2-7|TRBV7-3
TGTGCCAGCAGCTTCCGGGACAGGTTTGACGAGCAGTACTTC
CASSFRDRFDEQYF
>NA|NA|TRBJ2-2|TRBV7-6
TGTGCCAGCAGCTTAGGAGAGGGCGGGGAGCTGTTTTTT
CASSLGEGGELFF
>NA|NA|TRBJ1-1|TRBV7-9
TGTGCCAGCAGTTTCTCCGCGGGCACTGAAGCTTTCTTT
CASSFSAGTEAFF
>TRBD1|few|TRBJ1-6|TRBV20-1
TGCAGTGCTAGGGACCGGGAGACAGGGGAAAATTCACCCCTCCACTTT
CSARDRETGENSPLHF
>NA|NA|TRBJ2-7|TRBV5-1
TGCGCCAGCAGCTTGGACACCCGCCGGAACGAGCAGTACTTC
CASSLDTRRNEQYF
>TRBD1|NA|TRBJ1-3|TRBV19
TGTGCCAGTAGTTCGCCCAGCCACAGGGGAAGTGGCTCTGGAAACACCATATATTTT
CASSSPSHRGSGSGNTIYF
>NA|NA|TRBJ2-7|TRBV19
TGTGCCAGTAGTATCCCAGGGGCTTGGGAGCAGTACTTC
CASSIPGAWEQYF